These 13 T cell receptor beta chains originate from one sample sequenced in a study of blood T cell repertoires in COVID-19. The method was immunoSEQ multiplex PCR; TCRdb's version includes in-frame clones alone and lacks a portion of them. This sample carries fewer than 250,000 clones, 80% to 90% of them seen once, and the ten largest clones take 3% to 4%. The source material was PBMCs or T cells enriched from blood (not recorded which). These TCRs come from a young woman who had been exposed to COVID-19.

The CDR3 loop is CASKLAGNNEQFF. The CDR3 DNA follows: TGTGCCAGCAAACTAGCGGGCAACAATGAGCAGTTCTTC. The rearrangement links TRBV19 to TRBJ2-1; 9 bases map to TRBD2. Germline V gene lookup returns CDR1 LNHDA and CDR2 SQIVND (reference sequence). Unmatched junction bases numbered 5, after V lost 9 bases and J lost 5 bases. The CDR3 totals 13 residues.

V and J are TRBV4-1 and TRBJ2-7; TRBD2 agrees at 9 bases. J lost 5 bases, V lost 1 base, and 12 bases had no gene match. The length of the CDR3 is 17 residues. Germline loops: CDR1 MGHRA, CDR2 YSYEKL. The CDR3 spells CASSQVEGLAGRNEQYF. The DNA for the CDR3 is TGCGCCAGCAGCCAAGTCGAAGGCCTAGCGGGACGGAACGAGCAGTACTTC.

This clone was detected only once. The chain employs TRBV29-1 and TRBJ2-1, with D perhaps matching TRBD2 (6 bases). The CDR3 totals 15 residues. Trimming left V 0 bases short and J 8 bases short, with 17 bases between. Looked up from germline, CDR1 is SQVTM and CDR2 is ANQGSEA. The CDR3 reads CSVEEPGTPRDEQFF. The CDR3 DNA sequence: TGCAGCGTTGAAGAGCCCGGGACTCCTAGGGATGAGCAGTTCTTC.

The chain recombines TRBV5-1 with TRBJ2-7; 9 nucleotides match TRBD2. Unmatched junction bases numbered 0, after V lost 0 bases and J lost 2 bases. CDR1 and CDR2 (germline): SGHRS, YFSETQ. CDR3 length: 14 residues. The CDR3 loop reads CASSLVAGAYEQYF. The CDR3 nucleotides read TGCGCCAGCAGCTTGGTAGCGGGAGCCTACGAGCAGTACTTC.

J is TRBJ2-7 and V is TRBV27; 9 bases agree with TRBD1. CDR3 length: 15 residues. The J segment lost 2 bases and the V segment lost 6 bases, leaving 8 bases of the junction unmatched. The germline CDR1 and CDR2 sequences are MNHEY and SMNVEV (reference sequence). CDR3 in DNA: TGTGCCAGCAGAAACCCGGGACAGGGCACCTACGAGCAGTACTTC. Amino acid sequence: CASRNPGQGTYEQYF.

The chain links TRBV5-1 to TRBJ1-5, with D possibly being TRBD1 (5 bases). Per germline, CDR1 SGHRS and CDR2 YFSETQ. Trimming removed 4 bases from V and 4 bases from J, with 15 bases in between. This CDR3 is 15 amino acids long. As DNA, the CDR3 is TGCGCCAGCAGCCCGCGGGACGGAGATAATCAGCCCCAGCATTTT. This encodes CASSPRDGDNQPQHF.

The rearrangement links TRBV9 to TRBJ1-2; TRBD1 matches 10 bases. V was pared by 0 bases and J by 8 bases, with 4 bases of the junction left unmatched. The CDR3 covers 14 residues. In germline, CDR1 is SGDLS, CDR2 YYNGEE. CDR3 DNA sequence: TGTGCCAGCAGCGTAGGACAGGGGGCGTTGGGCTACACCTTC. Encoded protein: CASSVGQGALGYTF.

The rearrangement links TRBV2 to TRBJ2-4; D ambiguous. Trimming removed 7 bases at V and 1 base at J, with 11 bases between. Germline assignment: CDR1 SNHLY and CDR2 FYNNEI. The CDR3 has 14 residues. The CDR3 sequence is CASNRVLAKNIQYF. Written as DNA, the CDR3 is TGTGCCAGCAATCGGGTTCTGGCCAAAAACATTCAGTACTTC.

This sequence joins TRBV9 and TRBJ2-3, with D perhaps matching TRBD2 (5 bases). CDR1 SGDLS and CDR2 YYNGEE come from the germline V gene. The CDR3 length is 16 residues. V lost 3 bases, J lost 2 bases, and 16 bases lay in between. The CDR3 nucleotides read TGTGCCAGCAGCGGAGTCTTCGGGGATTTCACAGATACGCAGTATTTT. Amino acids: CASSGVFGDFTDTQYF.

The chain combines TRBV5-1 with TRBJ2-3; 7 bases agree with TRBD2. V shed 0 bases, J shed 2 bases, and the junction held 3 bases outside the gene matches. CDR3 length equals 15 residues. From germline, CDR1 is SGHRS and CDR2 YFSETQ. CDR3 sequence: CASSLGERDTDTQYF. Here the CDR3 DNA reads TGCGCCAGCAGCTTGGGGGAGCGGGACACAGATACGCAGTATTTT.

The chain is built from TRBV28 and TRBJ1-6; 7 bases match TRBD1. The CDR3 extends over 15 amino acids. Losses at the gene ends were 4 bases for V and 6 bases for J; bases not matched to a gene: 6. The germline V gene encodes CDR1 MDHEN and CDR2 SYDVKM. CDR3 residues: CASSSSRGLNSPLHF. The CDR3 DNA is TGTGCCAGCAGTTCGTCGAGGGGGCTTAATTCACCCCTCCACTTT.

J is TRBJ2-5 and V is TRBV9; maybe TRBD1 (5 bases). V was cut by 0 bases and J by 5 bases, with 11 bases left in between. Germline lookup yields CDR1 SGDLS and CDR2 YYNGEE. CDR3 size: 14 residues. CDR3 residues: CASSVDVGVETQYF. CDR3 coding DNA: TGTGCCAGCAGCGTAGACGTAGGGGTGGAGACCCAGTACTTC.

The V and J genes are TRBV29-1 and TRBJ2-1, with TRBD2 identical over 13 bases. Germline loops: CDR1 SQVTM, CDR2 ANQGSEA. V shed 4 bases, J shed 9 bases, and the junction held 9 bases outside the gene matches. This CDR3 spans 15 amino acids. The CDR3 DNA is TGCAGCGTTGGGCCAAGGACTAGCGGGAGTGGTGAGCAGTTCTTC. Amino acids: CSVGPRTSGSGEQFF.